A single T cell receptor (beta chain) is shown here with its context. With 0 bases removed from V and 9 bases from J, the gap between germline ends came to 11 bases. CDR1 is LGHNA and CDR2 is YSLEER in the germline V gene. This CDR3 spans 14 amino acids. These data belong to a study of cytotoxic CD8 clonotypes in ibrutinib-treated CLL. The table came from immunoSEQ multiplex PCR; TCRdb's copy has only in-frame clones and leaves some out. The table shows about 130,000 clones, with 75% to 85% occurring only once. The chain uses TRBV4-3 and TRBJ1-4; the D is unclear. This TCR was recovered from a human donor with chronic lymphocytic leukemia. This sample comprised PBMCs, obtained after 12 months of ibrutinib treatment. As DNA, the CDR3 is TGCGCCAGCAGCCAAGATACGGGGATACAAAAACTGTTTTTT. Translation: CASSQDTGIQKLFF.